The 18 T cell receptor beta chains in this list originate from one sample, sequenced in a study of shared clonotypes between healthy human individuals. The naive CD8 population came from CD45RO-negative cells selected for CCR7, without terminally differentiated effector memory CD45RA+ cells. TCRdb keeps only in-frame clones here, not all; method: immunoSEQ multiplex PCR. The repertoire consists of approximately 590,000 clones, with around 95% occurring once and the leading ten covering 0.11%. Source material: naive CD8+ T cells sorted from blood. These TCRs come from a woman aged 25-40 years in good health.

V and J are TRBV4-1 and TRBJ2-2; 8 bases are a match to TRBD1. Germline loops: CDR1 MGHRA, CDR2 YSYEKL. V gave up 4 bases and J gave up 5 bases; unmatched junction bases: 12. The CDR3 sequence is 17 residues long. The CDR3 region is CASSPTGGQAKTGELFF. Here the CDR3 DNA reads TGCGCCAGCAGCCCTACAGGGGGACAGGCCAAAACCGGGGAGCTGTTTTTT.

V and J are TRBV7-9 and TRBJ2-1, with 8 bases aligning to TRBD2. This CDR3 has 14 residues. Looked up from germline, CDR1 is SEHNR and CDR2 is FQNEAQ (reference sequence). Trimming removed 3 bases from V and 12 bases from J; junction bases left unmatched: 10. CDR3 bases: TGTGCCAGCAGCTTCGGTAGCGGGGCACAGGGGCAGTTCTTC. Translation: CASSFGSGAQGQFF.

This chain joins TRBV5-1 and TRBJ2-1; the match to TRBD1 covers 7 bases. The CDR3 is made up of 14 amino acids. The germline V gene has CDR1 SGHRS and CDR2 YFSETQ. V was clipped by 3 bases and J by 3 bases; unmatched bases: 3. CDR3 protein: CASSSGTDYNEQFF. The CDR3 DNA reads TGCGCCAGCAGCTCCGGGACAGACTACAATGAGCAGTTCTTC.

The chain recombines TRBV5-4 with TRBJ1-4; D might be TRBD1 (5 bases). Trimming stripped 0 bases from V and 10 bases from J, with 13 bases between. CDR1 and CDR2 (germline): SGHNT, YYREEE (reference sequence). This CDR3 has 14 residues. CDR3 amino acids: CASSLEGTPAKLFF. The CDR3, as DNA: TGTGCCAGCAGCTTGGAGGGGACCCCCGCAAAACTGTTTTTT.

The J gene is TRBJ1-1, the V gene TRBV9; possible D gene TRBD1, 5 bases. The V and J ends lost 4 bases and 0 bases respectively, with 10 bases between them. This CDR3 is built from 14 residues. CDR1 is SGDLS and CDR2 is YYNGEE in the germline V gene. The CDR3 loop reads CASSPLGVNTEAFF. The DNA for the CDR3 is TGTGCCAGCAGCCCTTTGGGGGTGAACACTGAAGCTTTCTTT.

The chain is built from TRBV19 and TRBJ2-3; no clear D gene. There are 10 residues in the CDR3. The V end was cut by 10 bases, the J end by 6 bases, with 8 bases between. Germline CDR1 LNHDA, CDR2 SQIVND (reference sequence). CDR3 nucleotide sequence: TGTGCCACCGAGCTGGATACGCAGTATTTT. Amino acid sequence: CATELDTQYF.

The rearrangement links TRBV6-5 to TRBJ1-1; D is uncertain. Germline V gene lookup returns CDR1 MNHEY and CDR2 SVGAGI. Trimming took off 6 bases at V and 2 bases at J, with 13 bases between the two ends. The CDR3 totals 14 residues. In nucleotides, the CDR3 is TGTGCCAGCAGCGGTAGAGATATTAACACTGAAGCTTTCTTT. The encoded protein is CASSGRDINTEAFF.

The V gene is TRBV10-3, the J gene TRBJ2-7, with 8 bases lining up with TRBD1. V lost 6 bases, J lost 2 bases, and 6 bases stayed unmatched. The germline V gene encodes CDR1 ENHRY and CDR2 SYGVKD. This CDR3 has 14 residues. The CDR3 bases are TGTGCCATCAGCAGGACAGGGCAAACCTACGAGCAGTACTTC. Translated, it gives CAISRTGQTYEQYF.

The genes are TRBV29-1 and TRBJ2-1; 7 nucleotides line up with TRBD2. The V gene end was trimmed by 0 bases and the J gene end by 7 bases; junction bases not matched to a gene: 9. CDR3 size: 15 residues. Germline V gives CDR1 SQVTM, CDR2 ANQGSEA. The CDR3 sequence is CSVEDLEGGRNEQFF. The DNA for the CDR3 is TGCAGCGTTGAAGATCTCGAGGGAGGGAGGAATGAGCAGTTCTTC.

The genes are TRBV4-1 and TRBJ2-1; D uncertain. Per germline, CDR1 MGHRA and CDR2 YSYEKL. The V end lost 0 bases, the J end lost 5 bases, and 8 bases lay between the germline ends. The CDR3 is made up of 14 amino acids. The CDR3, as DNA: TGCGCCAGCAGCCAAGAGTTCGGCAACAATGAGCAGTTCTTC. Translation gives CASSQEFGNNEQFF.

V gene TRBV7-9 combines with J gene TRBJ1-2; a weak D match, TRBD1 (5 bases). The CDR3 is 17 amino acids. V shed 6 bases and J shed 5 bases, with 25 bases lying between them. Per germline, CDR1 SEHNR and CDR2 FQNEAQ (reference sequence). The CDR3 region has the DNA TGTGCCAGCAGTCGAGGGGATATGAGTCTATACCTATATGGCTACACCTTC. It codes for CASSRGDMSLYLYGYTF.

The CDR3 region is CASSIESLNTEAFF. CDR3 DNA: TGTGCCAGTAGTATAGAGAGTCTGAACACTGAAGCTTTCTTT. The chain uses TRBV19 and TRBJ1-1; no firm D call. Trimming removed 0 bases at V and 0 bases at J, with 5 bases between. The CDR3 is 14 residues long. The germline gives CDR1 LNHDA, CDR2 SQIVND (reference sequence).

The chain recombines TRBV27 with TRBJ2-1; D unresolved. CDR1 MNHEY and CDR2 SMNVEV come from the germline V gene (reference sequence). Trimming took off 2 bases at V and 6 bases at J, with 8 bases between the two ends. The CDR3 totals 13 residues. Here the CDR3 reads CASSLEWSNEQFF. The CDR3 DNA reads TGTGCCAGCAGTTTAGAGTGGAGCAATGAGCAGTTCTTC.

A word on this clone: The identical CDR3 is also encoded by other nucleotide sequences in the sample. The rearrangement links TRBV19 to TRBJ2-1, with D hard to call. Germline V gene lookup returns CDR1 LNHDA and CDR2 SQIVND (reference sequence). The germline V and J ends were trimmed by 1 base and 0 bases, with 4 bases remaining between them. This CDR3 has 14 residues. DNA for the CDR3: TGTGCCAGTAGTATAGTCAGCTCCTACAATGAGCAGTTCTTC. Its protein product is CASSIVSSYNEQFF.

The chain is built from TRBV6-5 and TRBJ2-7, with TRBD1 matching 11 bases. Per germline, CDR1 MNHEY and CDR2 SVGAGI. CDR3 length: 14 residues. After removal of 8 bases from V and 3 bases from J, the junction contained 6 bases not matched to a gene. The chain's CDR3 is CASGPGTGGYEQYF. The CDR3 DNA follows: TGTGCCAGCGGGCCCGGGACAGGGGGCTACGAGCAGTACTTC.

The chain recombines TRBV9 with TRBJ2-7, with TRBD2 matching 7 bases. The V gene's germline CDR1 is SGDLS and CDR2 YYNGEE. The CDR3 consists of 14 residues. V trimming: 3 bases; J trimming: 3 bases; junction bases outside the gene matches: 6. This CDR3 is CASSEAGTDYEQYF. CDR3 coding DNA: TGTGCCAGCAGCGAAGCGGGGACGGACTACGAGCAGTACTTC.

CDR3 amino acids: CASGPRYYSYNEQFF. CDR3 nucleotide sequence: TGTGCCTCCGGCCCCCGATACTACTCCTACAATGAGCAGTTCTTC. This chain uses TRBV6-1 with TRBJ2-1; D call uncertain. Trimming cost V 11 bases and J 0 bases, with 17 bases left between them. Germline values: CDR1 MNHNS, CDR2 SASEGT. This CDR3 has 15 residues.

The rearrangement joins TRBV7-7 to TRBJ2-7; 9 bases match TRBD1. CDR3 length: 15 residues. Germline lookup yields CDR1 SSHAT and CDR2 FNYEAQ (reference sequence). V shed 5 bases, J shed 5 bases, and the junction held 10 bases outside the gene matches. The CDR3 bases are TGTGCCAGCAGCCCCGGGACAGGGCCTCCGGACGAGCAGTACTTC. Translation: CASSPGTGPPDEQYF. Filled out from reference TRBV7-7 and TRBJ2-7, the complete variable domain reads GAGVSQSPRYKVTKRGQDVTLRCDPISSHATLYWYQQALGQGPEFLTYFNYEAQPDKSGLPSDRFSAERPEGSISTLTIQRTEQRDSAMYRCASSPGTGPPDEQYFGPGTRLTVT.